This record looks at one T cell receptor beta chain sequence and its context. This CDR3 comprises 17 residues. Germline V CDR1 and CDR2: LGHNA, YSLEER. Trimming cost V 0 bases and J 0 bases, with 12 bases left between them. This entry comes from a study of blood T cell repertoires in COVID-19. Study information: Samples representing acute and convalescent COVID-19 were sourced from the United States, Italy and Spain. From T cells, B-cell-depleted T cells, or PBMCs came the material, which was cDNA or gDNA.

Source study methods: Estimation of nucleated cell counts relied on the amplification of reference gene primers. Data came from immunoSEQ multiplex PCR; TCRdb stores just in-frame clones and leaves some out. The D gene and trimming were derived from the DNA, and the V and J assignments and clone size from that table. The top ten hold 1.6% of the sample, which has approximately 180,000 clones, roughly 87% seen once. The rearrangement joins TRBV4-3 to TRBJ2-1, with unresolved D. Material for sequencing was peripheral blood. The sequence was obtained from a woman between 50 and 59 years old with acute or convalescent COVID-19. The CDR3 DNA reads as TGCGCCAGCAGCCAAGAAAGTGAGGCCAACTCCTACAATGAGCAGTTCTTC. It translates to CASSQESEANSYNEQFF.